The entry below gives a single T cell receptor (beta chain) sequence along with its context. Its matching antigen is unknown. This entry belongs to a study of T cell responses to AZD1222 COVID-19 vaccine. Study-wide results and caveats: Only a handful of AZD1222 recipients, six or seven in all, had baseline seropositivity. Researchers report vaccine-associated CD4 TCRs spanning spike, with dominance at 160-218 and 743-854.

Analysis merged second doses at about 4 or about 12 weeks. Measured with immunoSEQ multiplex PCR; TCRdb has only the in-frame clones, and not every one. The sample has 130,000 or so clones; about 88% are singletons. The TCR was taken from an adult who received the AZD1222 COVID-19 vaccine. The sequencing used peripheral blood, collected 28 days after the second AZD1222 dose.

CDR3 in DNA: TGTGCCAGCAACCCGGGACTAGCGTATACCGGGGAGCTGTTTTTT. This sequence encodes CASNPGLAYTGELFF. The rearrangement joins TRBV7-8 to TRBJ2-2, with 10 nucleotides matching TRBD2. Germline V lookup: CDR1 SGHVS, CDR2 FQNEAQ. The CDR3 runs to 15 residues. V lost 7 bases to trimming and J lost 5 bases; unmatched junction nucleotides: 7.